At least ten counts were recorded for the clone carrying this T cell receptor beta chain. V was shortened by 0 bases and J by 7 bases, with 9 bases between the two germline ends. The CDR3 length is 12 residues. Germline values: CDR1 GTSNPN, CDR2 SVGIG (reference sequence). This entry belongs to a study of type 1 and type 2 diabetes patients. Amplification started from genomic DNA. Amplification of the beta chain CDR3 used 30 forward and 13 reverse multiplex primers. MiXCR, run by TCRdb on the multiplex PCR reads, gives a single entry per CDR3 protein. The table lists 250,000 to 300,000 distinct CDR3 sequences, approximately 50% of them singletons.

The rearrangement joins TRBV30 to TRBJ1-2; D remains unclear. This clonotype was sampled from a man aged 18-30 years with type 2 diabetes. The specimen sequenced was peripheral blood mononuclear cells (PBMCs). Here the CDR3 reads CAWSVGPGGYTF. CDR3 nucleotide sequence: TGTGCCTGGAGTGTAGGTCCGGGTGGCTACACCTTC. Looking up the rest from reference TRBV30 and TRBJ1-2 gives the full variable domain: SQTIHQWPATLVQPVGSPLSLECTVEGTSNPNLYWYRQAAGRGLQLLFYSVGIGQISSEVPQNLSASRPQDRQFILSSKKLLLSDSGFYLCAWSVGPGGYTFGSGTRLTVV.